The text below deals with one TCR beta chain. The sample is drawn from a study of blood T cell repertoires in COVID-19. The repertoire was sequenced with immunoSEQ multiplex PCR; TCRdb's copy has only in-frame clones and lacks some. The sample consists of about 220,000 clones, 80% to 85% of them appearing once. Sequenced material: peripheral blood. This clonotype originated in a woman in her 30s who had recovered from COVID-19.

CDR3 in amino acids: CASSSQGARSYGYTF. The CDR3 DNA follows: TGTGCCAGCAGCTCTCAGGGGGCGCGAAGCTATGGCTACACCTTC. The chain has TRBV7-9 and TRBJ1-2; TRBD1 matches 8 bases. V lost 4 bases to trimming and J lost 4 bases; unmatched junction nucleotides: 8. The CDR3 spans 15 residues. Germline V gives CDR1 SEHNR, CDR2 FQNEAQ (reference sequence).